A selection of T cell receptor beta chains follows, all from one sample in a study of T-cell memory formation after mild COVID-19. One entry per CDR3 protein, called by TCRdb with MiXCR from the 5' RACE reads. This repertoire shows roughly 610,000 distinct CDR3 sequences, roughly 17% found once; its top ten account for less than 10%. Material: PBMCs or a T cell subset sorted from them (not recorded which). These receptors originate from an adult woman who had mild COVID-19 (a few samples of this study predate the infection). Cell type and time point are not known. CDR3s include the opening cysteine and the closing phenylalanine or tryptophan. D genes are given only for firm matches. Size tells how often a clone was seen (once, few, many) or the class of an expanded clone, and some rows leave it out.

V,D,size,J,CDR3,DNA
TRBV25-1,TRBD1,NA,TRBJ2-6,CASSEFATGQDFSGANVLTF,TGTGCCAGCAGTGAATTTGCGACGGGACAGGACTTCTCTGGGGCCAACGTCCTGACTTTC
TRBV6-1,NA,few,TRBJ2-7,CASSEGNRDYEQYF,TGTGCCAGCAGTGAAGGAAACAGGGATTACGAGCAGTACTTC
TRBV15,TRBD1,few,TRBJ2-7,CATRRTGSYEQYF,TGTGCCACCAGAAGGACAGGGAGCTACGAGCAGTACTTC
TRBV3-1,NA,NA,TRBJ2-7,CASSQPQGKSYEQYF,TGTGCCAGCAGCCAACCTCAGGGGAAATCCTACGAGCAGTACTTC
TRBV5-1,TRBD2,few,TRBJ2-4,CASSLGGEGKNIQYF,TGCGCCAGCAGCCTCGGGGGGGAAGGCAAAAACATTCAGTACTTC
TRBV20-1,NA,NA,TRBJ1-5,CSARVGDQPQHF,TGCAGTGCTAGAGTTGGGGATCAGCCCCAGCATTTT
TRBV20-1,NA,NA,TRBJ1-5,CSAREGVSNQPQHF,TGCAGTGCTAGAGAGGGGGTCAGCAATCAGCCCCAGCATTTT
TRBV27,NA,few,TRBJ2-7,CASSFGRGAPGEQYF,TGTGCCAGCAGTTTTGGGAGGGGGGCGCCAGGCGAGCAGTACTTC
TRBV25-1,TRBD1,few,TRBJ2-2,CASSDGQGGPGELFF,TGTGCCAGCAGTGACGGACAGGGAGGTCCCGGGGAGCTGTTTTTT
TRBV5-5,TRBD2,NA,TRBJ2-1,CASSLRDYPPYNEQFF,TGTGCCAGCAGCCTCCGGGACTACCCTCCCTACAATGAGCAGTTCTTC
TRBV12-3/TRBV12-4,NA,few,TRBJ1-5,CATNLGGNQPQHF,TGTGCCACCAACCTGGGGGGCAATCAGCCCCAGCATTTT
TRBV4-1,TRBD1,NA,TRBJ1-1,CASSRPDRVNTEAFF,TGCGCCAGCAGCCGGCCCGACAGGGTTAACACTGAAGCTTTCTTT
TRBV20-1,TRBD1,few,TRBJ1-1,CSAMRDRGTGEAFF,TGCAGTGCTATGCGGGACAGGGGAACAGGTGAAGCTTTCTTT
TRBV7-2,NA,NA,TRBJ2-7,CASGGTRLIGEQYF,TGTGCCAGCGGCGGGACCCGACTTATAGGCGAGCAGTACTTC
TRBV29-1,NA,NA,TRBJ2-2,CSVEQGFRQPGELFF,TGCAGCGTTGAACAGGGGTTCCGTCAGCCCGGGGAGCTGTTTTTT
TRBV7-3,NA,NA,TRBJ1-1,CASSLSGPNTEAFF,TGTGCCAGCAGCCTAAGCGGTCCGAACACTGAAGCTTTCTTT
TRBV6-5,TRBD1,NA,TRBJ2-1,CASSPGQGAHGSPYNEQFF,TGTGCCAGCAGCCCCGGACAGGGAGCACACGGGAGTCCCTACAATGAGCAGTTCTTC
TRBV7-8,TRBD1,NA,TRBJ2-1,CASSYRSGTGIEQFF,TGTGCCAGCAGCTACCGGTCCGGGACAGGGATTGAGCAGTTCTTC
TRBV5-1,NA,few,TRBJ2-3,CASSTGRGGTDTQYF,TGCGCCAGCAGTACAGGGCGCGGTGGCACAGATACGCAGTATTTT
TRBV24-1,NA,NA,TRBJ2-3,CATSDSSISGTDTQYF,TGTGCCACCAGTGATTCCTCCATCTCGGGCACAGATACGCAGTATTTT
TRBV5-5,NA,few,TRBJ1-2,CASSRGSEASAIYGYTF,TGTGCCAGCAGCCGCGGCAGTGAAGCTTCAGCTATCTATGGCTACACCTTC
TRBV5-1,NA,NA,TRBJ2-1,CASSLGRGGTYNEQFF,TGCGCCAGCAGCCTGGGAAGGGGCGGGACCTACAATGAGCAGTTCTTC
TRBV3-1,NA,NA,TRBJ1-2,CASSGPGGASYGYTF,TGTGCCAGCAGCGGGCCGGGGGGGGCGAGCTATGGCTACACCTTC
TRBV12-3/TRBV12-4,TRBD1,few,TRBJ1-1,CASRLTGRNTEAFF,TGTGCCAGCAGACTGACAGGGAGGAACACTGAAGCTTTCTTT
TRBV7-2,NA,few,TRBJ1-5,CASSSGTRNQPQHF,TGTGCCAGCAGCTCCGGGACACGGAATCAGCCCCAGCATTTT
TRBV7-9,NA,few,TRBJ1-1,CASSLGTDTEAFF,TGTGCCAGCAGCTTAGGGACAGACACTGAAGCTTTCTTT
TRBV19,TRBD1,few,TRBJ2-6,CASRTRQGSGANVLTF,TGTGCCAGTAGGACAAGACAGGGCTCTGGGGCCAACGTCCTGACTTTC
TRBV6-5,TRBD2,NA,TRBJ2-2,CASRAGTRVTGELFF,TGTGCCAGCAGGGCCGGGACTAGGGTCACCGGGGAGCTGTTTTTT
TRBV11-2,TRBD2,NA,TRBJ2-3,CASSTRGGPSDTQYF,TGTGCCAGCAGCACCCGGGGGGGACCGTCAGATACGCAGTATTTT
TRBV12-3/TRBV12-4,NA,NA,TRBJ1-1,CASSASGGTEAFF,TGTGCCAGCAGCGCCAGCGGGGGCACTGAAGCTTTCTTT
TRBV15,TRBD1,NA,TRBJ2-1,CATSVDRDRADNEQFF,TGTGCCACCAGCGTAGACCGGGACAGGGCGGACAATGAGCAGTTCTTC
TRBV25-1,TRBD2,NA,TRBJ2-1,CASSEYTGGLLDEQFF,TGTGCCAGCAGTGAATATACGGGGGGGCTCCTCGATGAGCAGTTCTTC
TRBV6-1,TRBD1,few,TRBJ2-5,CASSVQDRGKGGQETQYF,TGTGCCAGCAGTGTGCAGGACAGGGGGAAAGGGGGCCAAGAGACCCAGTACTTC
TRBV25-1,TRBD2,few,TRBJ2-3,CASRRGSGGTDTQYF,TGTGCCAGCAGGAGGGGTAGCGGGGGCACAGATACGCAGTATTTT
TRBV7-6,NA,NA,TRBJ2-3,CASSLAWTTDTQYF,TGTGCCAGCAGCTTAGCTTGGACCACAGATACGCAGTATTTT
TRBV7-2,NA,few,TRBJ2-3,CASSLVGAGTDTQYF,TGTGCCAGCAGCTTAGTCGGAGCTGGCACAGATACGCAGTATTTT
TRBV30,TRBD1,NA,TRBJ2-7,CAWSLTGIPYEQYF,TGTGCCTGGAGTCTGACAGGGATTCCCTACGAGCAGTACTTC
TRBV7-9,TRBD1,NA,TRBJ2-3,CASSGTASTDTQYF,TGTGCCAGCAGCGGGACAGCTAGCACAGATACGCAGTATTTT
TRBV5-8,NA,few,TRBJ2-5,CASILRDWGTQYF,TGTGCCAGCATCTTGAGGGATTGGGGGACCCAGTACTTC
TRBV29-1,NA,few,TRBJ1-1,CSVLGSNTEAFF,TGCAGCGTTTTAGGATCGAACACTGAAGCTTTCTTT
TRBV7-2,NA,NA,TRBJ1-4,CASSLRPLAATNEKLFF,TGTGCCAGCAGCCTAAGGCCCCTTGCCGCAACTAATGAAAAACTGTTTTTT
TRBV5-1,NA,few,TRBJ2-7,CASSPGDFPSWEQYF,TGCGCCAGCAGTCCGGGTGACTTCCCGAGTTGGGAGCAGTACTTC
TRBV24-1,NA,few,TRBJ2-2,CATSDLGPFTGELFF,TGTGCCACCAGTGATTTGGGACCTTTCACCGGGGAGCTGTTTTTT
TRBV24-1,NA,NA,TRBJ1-1,CATSDLQGRNTEAFF,TGTGCCACCAGTGATTTGCAGGGAAGGAACACTGAAGCTTTCTTT
TRBV6-5,TRBD2,few,TRBJ2-1,CASSGPRLAGAYNEQFF,TGTGCCAGCAGTGGCCCTAGACTAGCGGGAGCCTACAATGAGCAGTTCTTC